This TCR beta chain was captured by sequencing in a study of blood T cell repertoires in COVID-19. In the original processing: Amplification of reference gene primers provided the estimated nucleated cell counts. Assay used: immunoSEQ multiplex PCR; TCRdb lists only in-frame clones, some missing. The DNA was the basis for D and trimming; V, J and clone size are from that table. Of hundreds of thousands of clones detected, about 90% appear once; the ten largest clones hold less than 3.5%. Germline values: CDR1 LGHNA, CDR2 YNFKEQ. V gave up 1 base and J gave up 2 bases, with 15 bases separating them. This CDR3 is built from 17 residues.

Sample: peripheral blood. J is TRBJ1-5 and V is TRBV4-2; no clear D gene. The receptor was derived from a woman in her twenties or thirties with COVID-19, enrolled during active disease. CDR3 amino acids: CASSQASRGVGNQPQHF. The CDR3 region has the DNA TGTGCCAGCAGCCAAGCGAGCCGAGGTGTTGGCAATCAGCCCCAGCATTTT.